This TCR beta chain was sequenced during a study of T cell responses to AZD1222 COVID-19 vaccine. Findings of the study overall: Clonal diversity may have been underestimated in mostly white British donors. Spike-wide coverage was observed for vaccine-associated CD4 TCRs, with dominant responses at 160-218 and 743-854. Once two AZD1222 doses were given, Spike-specific TCR breadth and depth went up.

Timing groups of about 4 and about 12 weeks for second doses were pooled. The table came from immunoSEQ multiplex PCR; TCRdb's copy has only in-frame clones and leaves some out. The data hold 100,000 to 150,000 clones, with about nine tenths observed a single time. On this clone: The antigen remains undetermined.

Trimming removed 9 bases at V and 9 bases at J, with 27 bases between. Germline CDR1 reads LNHDA; CDR2 reads SQIVND (reference sequence). This CDR3 contains 16 residues. This chain joins TRBV19 and TRBJ1-5, with D possibly TRBD1 on 6 matching bases. The sequences come from peripheral blood, collected 28 days after the second AZD1222 dose. The source of this sequence is an adult who received the AZD1222 COVID-19 vaccine. CDR3 loop: CASLDLTGYSSGPQHF. The CDR3 DNA sequence: TGTGCCAGCCTAGACTTGACAGGTTACTCTTCAGGGCCCCAGCATTTT.